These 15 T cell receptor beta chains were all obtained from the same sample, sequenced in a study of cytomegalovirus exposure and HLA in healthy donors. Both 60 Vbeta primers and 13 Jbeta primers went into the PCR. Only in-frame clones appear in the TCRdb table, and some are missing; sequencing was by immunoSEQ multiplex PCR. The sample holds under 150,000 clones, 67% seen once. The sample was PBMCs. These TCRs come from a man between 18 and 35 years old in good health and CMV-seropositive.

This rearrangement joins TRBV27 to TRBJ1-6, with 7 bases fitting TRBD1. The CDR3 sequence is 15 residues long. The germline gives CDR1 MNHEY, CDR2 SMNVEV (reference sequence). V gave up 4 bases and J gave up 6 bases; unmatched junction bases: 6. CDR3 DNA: TGTGCCAGCAGTTGGGGACAGCTCCTTAATTCACCCCTCCACTTT. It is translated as CASSWGQLLNSPLHF.

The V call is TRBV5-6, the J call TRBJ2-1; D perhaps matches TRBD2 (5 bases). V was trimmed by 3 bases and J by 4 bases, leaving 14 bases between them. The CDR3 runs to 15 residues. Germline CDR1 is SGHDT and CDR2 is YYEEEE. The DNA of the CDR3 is TGTGCCAGCAGCTCAAGGACTCACCTTTACAATGAGCAGTTCTTC. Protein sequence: CASSSRTHLYNEQFF.

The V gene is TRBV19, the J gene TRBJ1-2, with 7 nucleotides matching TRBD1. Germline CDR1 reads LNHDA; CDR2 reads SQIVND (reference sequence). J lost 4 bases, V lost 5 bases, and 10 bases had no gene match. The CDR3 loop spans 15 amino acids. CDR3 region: CASSPDREKTYGYTF. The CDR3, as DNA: TGTGCCAGTAGTCCAGACAGGGAGAAGACCTATGGCTACACCTTC.

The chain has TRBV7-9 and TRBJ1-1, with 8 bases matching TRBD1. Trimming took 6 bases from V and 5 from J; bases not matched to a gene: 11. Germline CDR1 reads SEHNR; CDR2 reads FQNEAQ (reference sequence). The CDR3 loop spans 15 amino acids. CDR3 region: CASRPRQRQGTEAFF. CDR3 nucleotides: TGTGCCAGCAGGCCAAGACAGAGACAGGGGACTGAAGCTTTCTTT.

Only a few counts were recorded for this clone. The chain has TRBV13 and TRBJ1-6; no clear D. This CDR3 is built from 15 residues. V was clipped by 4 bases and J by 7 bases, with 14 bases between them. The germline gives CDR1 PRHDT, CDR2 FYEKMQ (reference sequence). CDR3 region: CASSSSQVVNSPLHF. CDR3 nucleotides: TGTGCCAGCAGCTCCTCCCAGGTGGTCAATTCACCCCTCCACTTT.

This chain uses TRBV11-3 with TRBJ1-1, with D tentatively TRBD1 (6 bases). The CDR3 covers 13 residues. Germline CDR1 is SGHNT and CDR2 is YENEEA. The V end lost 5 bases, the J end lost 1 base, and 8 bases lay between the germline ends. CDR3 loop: CASSRGQNTEAFF. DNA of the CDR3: TGTGCCAGCAGCCGGGGACAGAACACTGAAGCTTTCTTT.

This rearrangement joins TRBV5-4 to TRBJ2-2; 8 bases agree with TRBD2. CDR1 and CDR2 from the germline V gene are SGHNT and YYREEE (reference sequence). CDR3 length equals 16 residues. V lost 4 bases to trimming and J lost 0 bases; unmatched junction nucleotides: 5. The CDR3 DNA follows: TGTGCCAGCAGCGGGAGTAGCGGGGCGAACACCGGGGAGCTGTTTTTT. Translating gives CASSGSSGANTGELFF.

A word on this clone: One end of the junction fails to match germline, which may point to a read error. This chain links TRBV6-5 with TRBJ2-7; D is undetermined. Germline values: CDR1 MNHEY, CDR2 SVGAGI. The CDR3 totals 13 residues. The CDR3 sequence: CASSPVISHEQYF. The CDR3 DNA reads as TGTGCCAGCAGCCCCGTTATCTCCCACGAGCAGTACTTC.

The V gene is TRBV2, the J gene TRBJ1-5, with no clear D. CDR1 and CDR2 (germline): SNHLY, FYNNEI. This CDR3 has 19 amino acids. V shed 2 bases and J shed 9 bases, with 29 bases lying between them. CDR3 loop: CASSESTGKTDGLIRPQHF. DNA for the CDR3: TGTGCCAGCAGTGAATCTACGGGAAAGACGGACGGTCTTATCAGGCCCCAGCATTTT.

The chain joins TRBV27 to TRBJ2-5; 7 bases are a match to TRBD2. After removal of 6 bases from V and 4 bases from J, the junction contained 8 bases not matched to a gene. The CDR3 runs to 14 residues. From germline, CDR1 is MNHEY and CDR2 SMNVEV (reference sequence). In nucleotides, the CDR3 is TGTGCCAGCAGGGGCGGGGGATTTCGAGAGACCCAGTACTTC. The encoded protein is CASRGGGFRETQYF.

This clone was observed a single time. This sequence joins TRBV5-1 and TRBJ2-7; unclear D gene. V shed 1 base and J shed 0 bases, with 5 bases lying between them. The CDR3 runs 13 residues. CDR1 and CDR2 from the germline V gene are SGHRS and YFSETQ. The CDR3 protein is CASSLTASYEQYF. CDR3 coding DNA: TGCGCCAGCAGCTTGACTGCCTCCTACGAGCAGTACTTC.

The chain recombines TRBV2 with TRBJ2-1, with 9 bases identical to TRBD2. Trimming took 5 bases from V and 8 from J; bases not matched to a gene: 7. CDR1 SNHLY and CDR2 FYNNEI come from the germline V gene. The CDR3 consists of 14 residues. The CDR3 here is CASSSRGGGDEQFF. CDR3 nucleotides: TGTGCCAGCAGTAGTCGCGGGGGGGGAGATGAGCAGTTCTTC.

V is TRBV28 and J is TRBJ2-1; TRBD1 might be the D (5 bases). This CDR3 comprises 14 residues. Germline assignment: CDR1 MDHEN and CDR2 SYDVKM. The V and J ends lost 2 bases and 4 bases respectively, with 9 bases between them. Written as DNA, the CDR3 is TGTGCCAGCAGTTTAGCGACAGCATACAATGAGCAGTTCTTC. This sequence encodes CASSLATAYNEQFF. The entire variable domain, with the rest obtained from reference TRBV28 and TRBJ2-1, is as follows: DVKVTQSSRYLVKRTGEKVFLECVQDMDHENMFWYRQDPGLGLRLIYFSYDVKMKEKGDIPEGYSVSREKKERFSLILESASTNQTSMYLCASSLATAYNEQFFGPGTRLTVL.

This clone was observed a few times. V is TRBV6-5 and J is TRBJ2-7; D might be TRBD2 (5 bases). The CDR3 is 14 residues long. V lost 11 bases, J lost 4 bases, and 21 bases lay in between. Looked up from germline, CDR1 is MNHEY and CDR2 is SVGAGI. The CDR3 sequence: CASRRPKRDYEQYV. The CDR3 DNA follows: TGTGCCTCTAGACGGCCTAAGAGGGATTACGAGCAGTACGTC.

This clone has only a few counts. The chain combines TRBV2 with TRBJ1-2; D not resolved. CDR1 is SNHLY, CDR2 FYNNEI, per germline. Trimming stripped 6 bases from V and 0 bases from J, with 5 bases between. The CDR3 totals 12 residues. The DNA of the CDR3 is TGTGCCAGCAGCACAGCTAACTATGGCTACACCTTC. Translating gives CASSTANYGYTF.